One sample yielded the 22 T cell receptor beta chains listed below, sequenced in a study of blood T cells in healthy people across ages. For the second PCR, which ran for about 7 to 12 cycles, a sample-barcoded 5' primer and a J-beta primer mix were used. From the 5' RACE reads, TCRdb called clonotypes with MiXCR, one entry per CDR3 protein. The top ten clones hold roughly 30% of a sample with about 320,000 distinct CDR3 sequences, 27% of them seen once. The sample comprised blood. The receptors originated from a woman between 65 and 79 years old in good health.

This chain uses TRBV12-3 or TRBV12-4 with TRBJ1-4; D remains unclear. The V end lost 5 bases, the J end lost 9 bases, and 16 bases lay between the germline ends. The CDR3 runs 14 residues. The CDR3, as DNA: TGTGCCAGCAGTCTGGACGGCCTTTTCCAAAAACTGTTTTTT. Translated: CASSLDGLFQKLFF.

The chain links TRBV9 to TRBJ1-4; D may be TRBD1 (5 bases). CDR1 and CDR2 (germline): SGDLS, YYNGEE. CDR3 length: 15 amino acids. The V end was cut by 1 base, the J end by 5 bases, with 12 bases between. The chain's CDR3 is CASSVRQGENEKLFF. DNA for the CDR3: TGTGCCAGCAGCGTACGGCAGGGTGAGAATGAAAAACTGTTTTTT.

This clonotype was picked up many times. J is TRBJ1-1 and V is TRBV28; 8 positions agree with TRBD1. Germline V gene data show CDR1 as MDHEN and CDR2 as SYDVKM. After removal of 3 bases from V and 1 base from J, the junction contained 10 bases not matched to a gene. This CDR3 is 17 amino acids long. CDR3 coding DNA: TGTGCCAGCAGTTTCTACCCCCAGGGACAGGAGAACACTGAAGCTTTCTTT. This sequence encodes CASSFYPQGQENTEAFF. Supplemented by reference TRBV28 and TRBJ1-1, the full variable domain reads DVKVTQSSRYLVKRTGEKVFLECVQDMDHENMFWYRQDPGLGLRLIYFSYDVKMKEKGDIPEGYSVSREKKERFSLILESASTNQTSMYLCASSFYPQGQENTEAFFGQGTRLTVV.

This clonotype turned up a few times. This chain links TRBV6-1 with TRBJ2-1; D possibly matches TRBD1 or TRBD2 (5 bases each). CDR3 length equals 15 residues. The germline V gene has CDR1 MNHNS and CDR2 SASEGT. Trimming pared 1 base from V and 4 bases from J, leaving 11 bases between. The CDR3 DNA sequence: TGTGCCAGCAGTGAAGTCCCGGGACGGTACAATGAGCAGTTCTTC. Encoded protein: CASSEVPGRYNEQFF.

This clonotype was seen more than once but under ten times. The chain has TRBV20-1 and TRBJ2-5; TRBD1 matches 7 bases. The J call may be faulty, since TRBJ2-7 better matches the DNA end. In germline, CDR1 is DFQATT, CDR2 SNEGSKA (reference sequence). There are 16 residues in the CDR3. This CDR3 is CSARPRDRERYYEQYF. In DNA, the CDR3 is TGCAGTGCTAGACCCCGGGACAGAGAACGTTACTACGAGCAGTACTTC.

Here the CDR3 reads CASSDSQGDYGYTF. The CDR3 DNA is TGTGCCAGCAGCGACTCACAGGGGGACTATGGCTACACCTTC. The rearrangement links TRBV9 to TRBJ1-2; TRBD1 matches 8 bases. The CDR3 extends over 14 amino acids. Germline V gives CDR1 SGDLS, CDR2 YYNGEE. V shed 3 bases, J shed 3 bases, and the junction held 4 bases outside the gene matches.

The gene calls are TRBV4-2 and TRBJ2-4; D remains ambiguous. This CDR3 region has 17 residues. Trimming took 4 bases from V and 8 from J, leaving 24 bases between them. Per germline, CDR1 LGHNA and CDR2 YNFKEQ. This CDR3 is CASSPQIRDQIEYIQYF. CDR3 DNA: TGTGCCAGCAGCCCTCAGATAAGGGATCAGATCGAGTACATTCAGTACTTC.

The V call is TRBV10-3, the J call TRBJ2-1; 7 bases fit TRBD2. Germline assignment: CDR1 ENHRY and CDR2 SYGVKD. Germline trimming cut 0 bases from V and 7 bases from J; bases unmatched to any gene: 0. The CDR3 totals 13 residues. CDR3 residues: CAISESGGNEQFF. DNA for the CDR3: TGTGCCATCAGTGAGTCGGGAGGGAATGAGCAGTTCTTC.

As to this clonotype: A much larger clonotype is one base distant, so this may be a read error. The chain carries TRBV15 and TRBJ2-1; 9 positions agree with TRBD2. Per the germline V gene, CDR1 is LNHNV and CDR2 is YYDKDF (reference sequence). The CDR3 consists of 15 residues. CDR3 residues: CAPSRIAGVYNEQFF. CDR3 coding DNA: TGTGCCCCCAGCAGAATAGCGGGAGTTTACAATGAGCAGTTCTTC.

This clonotype appeared a few times. This CDR3 reads CASSLGREYGYTF. The CDR3 coding sequence is TGTGCCAGCAGTTTGGGCAGGGAATATGGCTACACCTTC. This sequence joins TRBV27 and TRBJ1-2; possibly TRBD1 for D (5 bases). The CDR3 length is 13 residues. Germline CDR1 and CDR2: MNHEY and SMNVEV (reference sequence). Deletions cut 3 bases from V and 5 bases from J, with 10 bases between.

This clonotype turned up a few times. The chain links TRBV21-1 to TRBJ1-1; TRBD1, the D gene given by the table, was not confirmed from the DNA. TRBV21-1 is flagged as a pseudogene. The CDR3 spans 16 residues. CDR3: CASSKADRGLNTEAFF. The CDR3 coding sequence is TGTGCCAGCAGCAAAGCGGACAGGGGGCTGAACACTGAAGCTTTCTTT.

This chain uses TRBV5-1 with TRBJ2-1; 9 bases are shared with TRBD1. Germline V lookup: CDR1 SGHRS, CDR2 YFSETQ. V dropped 4 bases and J dropped 3; count of bases not matched to a gene: 5. CDR3 length equals 15 residues. In DNA, the CDR3 is TGCGCCAGCAGCGTGGGACAGGGTGTCTACAATGAGCAGTTCTTC. This gives the protein CASSVGQGVYNEQFF.

The chain carries TRBV9 and TRBJ1-1; the D is unclear. CDR1 is SGDLS, CDR2 YYNGEE, per germline. The CDR3 has 16 residues. With 4 bases removed from V and 0 bases from J, the gap between germline ends came to 16 bases. The CDR3 protein is CASSSLSRRVNTEAFF. CDR3 bases: TGTGCCAGCAGCTCTTTGAGCCGGCGGGTGAACACTGAAGCTTTCTTT. Using reference TRBV9 and TRBJ1-1 for the parts outside the CDR3, the full variable domain is DSGVTQTPKHLITATGQRVTLRCSPRSGDLSVYWYQQSLDQGLQFLIQYYNGEERAKGNILERFSAQQFPDLHSELNLSSLELGDSALYFCASSSLSRRVNTEAFFGQGTRLTVV.

This clonotype was counted a few times. The chain couples TRBV20-1 to TRBJ1-5; D is unclear. There are 12 residues in the CDR3. The ends were cut back, 3 bases at V and 2 bases at J, with 5 bases in the middle. Looked up from germline, CDR1 is DFQATT and CDR2 is SNEGSKA (reference sequence). The DNA of the CDR3 is TGCAGTGCTAGGCCGGGCAATCAGCCCCAGCATTTT. This sequence encodes CSARPGNQPQHF.

With respect to this clonotype: One base away lies a much larger clone, so this may be a sequencing read error. The conserved final phenylalanine or tryptophan is absent from the CDR3, which likely points to a read error. The chain uses TRBV9 and TRBJ2-4, with D perhaps matching TRBD2 (6 bases). This CDR3 region has 15 residues. The V end was cut by 0 bases, the J end by 6 bases, with 13 bases between. Germline CDR1 SGDLS, CDR2 YYNGEE. CDR3 DNA: TGTGCCAGCAGCGTAGGGAGGGGATCGGGAAACATTCAGTACCTC. Translation gives CASSVGRGSGNIQYL.

In this sample, this clonotype turned up a few times. The chain combines TRBV20-1 with TRBJ2-3; TRBD2 matches 10 bases. The ends lost 3 bases at V and 4 bases at J; junction bases unmatched: 4. The germline V gene has CDR1 DFQATT and CDR2 SNEGSKA (reference sequence). The CDR3 consists of 14 residues. The CDR3 DNA sequence: TGCAGTGCTAGTCGGCTAGCGGGAGCAGATACGCAGTATTTT. Protein sequence: CSASRLAGADTQYF.

Only a few counts were recorded for this clonotype. The chain links TRBV18 to TRBJ2-4, with 8 bases aligning to TRBD1. Trimming took 5 bases from V and 2 from J; bases not matched to a gene: 8. The CDR3 length is 16 residues. CDR1 is KGHSH and CDR2 is LQKENI in the germline V gene. The CDR3 nucleotides are TGTGCCAGCTCATGGCAGGGGGCATCGACCAAAAACATTCAGTACTTC. Its protein product is CASSWQGASTKNIQYF.

V usage is TRBV3-1 and J usage is TRBJ2-1, with 10 nucleotides matching TRBD2. This CDR3 contains 18 residues. Germline V gives CDR1 LGHDT, CDR2 YNNKEL (reference sequence). Germline trimming cut 5 bases from V and 7 bases from J; bases unmatched to any gene: 17. The CDR3 loop is CASSKIRSGRANKNEQFF. The CDR3 coding sequence is TGTGCCAGCAGCAAAATTAGAAGCGGGAGGGCCAATAAAAATGAGCAGTTCTTC.

The sample holds a few counts of this clonotype. Here the CDR3 reads CASSPPKEPMETQYF. In DNA form, the CDR3 reads TGTGCCAGCTCACCACCGAAGGAGCCGATGGAGACCCAGTACTTC. The chain employs TRBV18 and TRBJ2-5; the D is unclear. Germline V CDR1 and CDR2: KGHSH, LQKENI. Trimming removed 0 bases from V and 5 bases from J, with 13 bases in between. This CDR3 is 15 amino acids long.

This clonotype was observed many times. The J gene is TRBJ2-1, the V gene TRBV29-1, with 9 bases lining up with TRBD1. The CDR3 length is 15 residues. Germline values: CDR1 SQVTM, CDR2 ANQGSEA. J gave up 4 bases and V 0 bases, and 4 bases lay outside the gene matches. This chain's CDR3 is CSVEDTGTGYNEQFF. In DNA form, the CDR3 reads TGCAGCGTTGAAGATACCGGGACAGGGTACAATGAGCAGTTCTTC.

This clonotype has only a few counts. The chain carries TRBV7-8 and TRBJ2-2, with D maybe TRBD1 (6 bases). Germline V gene sequence: CDR1 SGHVS, CDR2 FQNEAQ. V lost 4 bases and J 5 bases, leaving 26 bases between the germline ends. This CDR3 has 19 residues. The CDR3 is CASSSDQGQATSQTGELFF. Here the CDR3 DNA reads TGTGCCAGCAGCTCTGACCAGGGGCAGGCGACCTCGCAAACCGGGGAGCTGTTTTTT. The full variable domain, rest sourced from reference TRBV7-8 and TRBJ2-2, is GAGVSQSPRYKVAKRGQDVALRCDPISGHVSLFWYQQALGQGPEFLTYFQNEAQLDKSGLPSDRFFAERPEGSVSTLKIQRTQQEDSAVYLCASSSDQGQATSQTGELFFGEGSRLTVL.

This clonotype was counted at least ten times. The rearrangement uses TRBV2 and TRBJ2-5; the D gene is possibly TRBD2 (5 bases). CDR3 length equals 15 residues. Germline CDR1 SNHLY, CDR2 FYNNEI. Between the trimmed V and J ends, which lost 8 bases and 1 base, there was a span of 17 bases. The CDR3: CASSGSANRQETQYF. As DNA, the CDR3 is TGTGCCAGCTCGGGGTCGGCGAACCGCCAAGAGACCCAGTACTTC.